This T cell receptor beta chain was sequenced during a study of tumor-infiltrating lymphocytes in localized non-small cell lung cancer. Per germline, CDR1 KGHSH and CDR2 LQKENI. The CDR3 contains 12 residues. Trimming removed 2 bases at V and 6 bases at J, with 8 bases between. Points on this clone: The antigen remains unidentified.

The data were produced by immunoSEQ multiplex PCR, yet TCRdb's version contains in-frame clones alone and is incomplete. The repertoire holds 20,000 to 30,000 clones, roughly 63% seen once, with roughly 14% in the top ten. General study findings and limits: Not all patients were TCR sequenced, owing to tissue quantity.

The V and J genes are TRBV18 and TRBJ2-7; D might be TRBD1 (5 bases). Source material: lung tumor tissue. This TCR came from a human donor with non-small cell lung cancer. In nucleotides, the CDR3 is TGTGCCAGCTCACCATCAGGGTTCGAGCAGTACTTC. Translation gives CASSPSGFEQYF.